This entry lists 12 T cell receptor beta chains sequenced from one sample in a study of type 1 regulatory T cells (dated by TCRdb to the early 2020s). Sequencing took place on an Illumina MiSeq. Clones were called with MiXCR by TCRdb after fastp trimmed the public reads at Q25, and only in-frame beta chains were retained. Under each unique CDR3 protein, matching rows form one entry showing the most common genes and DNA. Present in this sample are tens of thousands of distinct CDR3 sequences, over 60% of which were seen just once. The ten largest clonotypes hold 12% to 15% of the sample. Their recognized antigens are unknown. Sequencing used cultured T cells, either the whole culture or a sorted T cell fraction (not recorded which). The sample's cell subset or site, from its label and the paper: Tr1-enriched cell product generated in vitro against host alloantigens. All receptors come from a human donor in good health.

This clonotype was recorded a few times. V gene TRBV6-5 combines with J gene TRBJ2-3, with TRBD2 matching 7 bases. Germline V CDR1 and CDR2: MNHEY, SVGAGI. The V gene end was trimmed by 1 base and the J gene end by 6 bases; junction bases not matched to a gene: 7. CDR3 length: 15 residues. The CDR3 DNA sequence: TGTGCCAGCAGTTACTGGGCTAGCGGAGGGGATACGCAGTATTTT. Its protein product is CASSYWASGGDTQYF.

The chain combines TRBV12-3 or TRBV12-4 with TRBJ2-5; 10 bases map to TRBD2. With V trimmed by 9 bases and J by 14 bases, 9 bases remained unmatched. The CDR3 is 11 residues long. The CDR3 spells CASGSGGALYF. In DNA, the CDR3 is TGTGCCAGTGGCAGCGGGGGGGCCTTATACTTC.

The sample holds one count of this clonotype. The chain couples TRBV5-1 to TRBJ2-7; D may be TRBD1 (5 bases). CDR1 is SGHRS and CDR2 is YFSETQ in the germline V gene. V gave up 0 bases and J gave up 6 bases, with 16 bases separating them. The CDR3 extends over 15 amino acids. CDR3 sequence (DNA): TGCGCCAGCAGCTTGGAGCTCACAGGTGTCGGCGAGCAGTACTTC. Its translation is CASSLELTGVGEQYF.

CDR3 sequence (DNA): TGTGCCAGCAGCTTAGGGGCGATTTTCTCCTACAATGAGCAGTTCTTC. Translated, it gives CASSLGAIFSYNEQFF. The rearrangement uses TRBV11-2 and TRBJ2-1; D is unclear. The CDR3 consists of 16 residues. Germline assignment: CDR1 SGHAT and CDR2 FQNNGV. V lost 1 base to trimming and J lost 0 bases, with 10 bases between them.

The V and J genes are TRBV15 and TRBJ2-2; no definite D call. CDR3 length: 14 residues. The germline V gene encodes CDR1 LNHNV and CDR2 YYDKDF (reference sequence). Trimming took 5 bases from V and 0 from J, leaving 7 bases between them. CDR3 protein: CATSPDPNTGELFF. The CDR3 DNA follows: TGTGCCACCAGCCCTGACCCGAACACCGGGGAGCTGTTTTTT.

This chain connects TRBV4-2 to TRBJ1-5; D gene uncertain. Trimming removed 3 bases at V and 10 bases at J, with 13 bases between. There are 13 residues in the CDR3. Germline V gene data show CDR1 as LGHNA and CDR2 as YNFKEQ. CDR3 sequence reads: CASSQLTGHPQHF. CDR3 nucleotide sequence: TGTGCCAGCAGCCAGTTAACCGGTCACCCCCAGCATTTT.

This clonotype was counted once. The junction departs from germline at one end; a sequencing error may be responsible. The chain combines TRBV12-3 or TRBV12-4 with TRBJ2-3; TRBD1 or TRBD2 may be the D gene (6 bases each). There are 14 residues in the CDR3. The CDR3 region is CARSFRGPIDTQYF. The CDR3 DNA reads TGTGCCAGGAGTTTCCGGGGGCCTATAGATACGCAGTATTTT.

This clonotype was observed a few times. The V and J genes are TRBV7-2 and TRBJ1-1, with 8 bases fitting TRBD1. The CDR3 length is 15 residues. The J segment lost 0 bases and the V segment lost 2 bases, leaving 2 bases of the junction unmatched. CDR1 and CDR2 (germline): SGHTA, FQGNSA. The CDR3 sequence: CASSLTGQVNTEAFF. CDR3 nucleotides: TGTGCCAGCAGCTTAACGGGACAGGTGAACACTGAAGCTTTCTTT.

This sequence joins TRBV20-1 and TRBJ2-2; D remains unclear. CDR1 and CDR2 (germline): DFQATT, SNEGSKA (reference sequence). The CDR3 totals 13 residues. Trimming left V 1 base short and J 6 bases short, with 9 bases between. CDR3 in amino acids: CSARAIFSGELFF. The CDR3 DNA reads TGCAGTGCTAGAGCGATATTTTCCGGGGAGCTGTTTTTT.

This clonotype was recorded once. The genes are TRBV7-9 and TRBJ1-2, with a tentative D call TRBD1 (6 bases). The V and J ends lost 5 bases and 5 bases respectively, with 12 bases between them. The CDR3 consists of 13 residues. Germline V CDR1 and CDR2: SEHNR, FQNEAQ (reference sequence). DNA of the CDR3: TGTGCCAGCAGCCCTATGGGGGCGTATGGCTACACCTTC. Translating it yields CASSPMGAYGYTF.

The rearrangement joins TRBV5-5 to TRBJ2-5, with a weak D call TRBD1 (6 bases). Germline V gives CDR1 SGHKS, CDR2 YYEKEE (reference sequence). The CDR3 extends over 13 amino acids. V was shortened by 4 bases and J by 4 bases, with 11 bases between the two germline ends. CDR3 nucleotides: TGTGCCAGCAGCACCACAGGGCTAGAGACCCAGTACTTC. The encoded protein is CASSTTGLETQYF.

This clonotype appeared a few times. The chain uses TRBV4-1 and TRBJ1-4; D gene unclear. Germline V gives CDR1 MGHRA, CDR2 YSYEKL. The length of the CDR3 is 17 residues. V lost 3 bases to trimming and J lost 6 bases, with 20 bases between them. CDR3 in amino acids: CASSHPPNDPKDEKLFF. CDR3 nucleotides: TGCGCCAGCAGCCATCCCCCTAATGACCCCAAGGATGAAAAACTGTTTTTT.